Listed below are T cell receptor beta chains from one sample, sequenced in a study of shared clonotypes between healthy human individuals. Produced via immunoSEQ multiplex PCR; TCRdb's table is partial and in-frame only. The sample has 2 million or so clones, 85% to 95% seen once. Source material: naive CD8+ T cells sorted from blood. The receptors were sampled from a man younger than 30 in good health. Both conserved end residues are part of each CDR3.

v_gene	CDR3aa
TRBV6-5	CASSYSMYQGAEAFF
TRBV4-1	CASSQDPAPSGPYNEQFF
TRBV23-1	CASSNRGASTDTQYF
TRBV11-2	CASSDARGSILYEQYF
TRBV10-2	CASLGTSGGYEQYF
TRBV5-1	CASSKGLTGALNSPLHF
TRBV7-2	CASSLVGPTGELFF
TRBV4-3	CASSQDILAEDNEQFF
TRBV7-2	CASSAGTSGSYYEQYF
TRBV19	CASSRPTGDTDTQYF
TRBV27	CASSSGQTIYEQYF
TRBV13	CASSLEDVAEAFF
TRBV11-2	CASSLTGQTYEQYF
TRBV4-3	CASSQHQSREQYF
TRBV5-4	CASSGRDSYEQYF
TRBV30	CAWSSGSGVNEQFF
TRBV10-3	CAISDVGITYNEQFF
TRBV27	CASSSTGGEANGYTF
TRBV10-2	CASSVSADGTYEQYF
TRBV9	CASSVGGSQQETQYF
TRBV4-2	CASSQASRGGRTEAFF
TRBV11-1	CASASGTGGTEAFF
TRBV7-6	CASSQGPGQGGVEAFF
TRBV27	CASSQQGDIAGYTF
TRBV4-1	CASSQDPHRGNTIYF
TRBV5-1	CASSLEGEWDEQYF
TRBV4-2	CASSQESGGTGELFF
TRBV2	CASRGQGIYGYTF
TRBV7-8	CASSTRLAGAEPQETQYF
TRBV4-1	CASSQDRGQGNEQFF
TRBV6-1	CASSEGTLANTGELFF
TRBV18	CASSPPRDNEQFF
TRBV2	CASNTRTGDPSEQYF
TRBV5-6	CASSLGQGPSYEQYF
TRBV28	CASSPYNSPLHF
TRBV5-4	CASSFLVAGVDEQFF
TRBV5-4	CASSLGRGVTETQYF
TRBV4-1	CASSPLHGSSYEQYF
TRBV27	CASSLSSGERAYEQYF
TRBV27	CASSGLGGPYEQYF
TRBV19	CASTTGSYGYTF